The entry below describes one T cell receptor (beta chain). Its antigen is still unknown. This sample was included in a study of cytomegalovirus exposure and HLA in healthy donors. Separate from the roughly 700-subject first cohort was the approximately 130-subject validation cohort, to which the donors belonged. Germline CDR1 reads LNHDA; CDR2 reads SQIVND (reference sequence). V shed 7 bases and J 4 bases; nucleotides not matched to a gene: 7. This CDR3 has 14 amino acids. Measured with immunoSEQ multiplex PCR; TCRdb has only the in-frame clones, and not every one. The sample yields roughly 70,000 clones, 96% seen once. Regarding the study as a whole: Investigators reported more than 150 TCR beta chains as tied to cytomegalovirus. Reports showed the classifier diagnosing cytomegalovirus status with high specificity and sensitivity. Many donors carried some public TCRs, although rarity characterized most TCR sequences.

This TCR was recovered from a woman between 18 and 29 years old in good health and CMV-seropositive. The chain employs TRBV19 and TRBJ2-5; 9 bases are a match to TRBD1. The sequencing sample was made of PBMCs. The CDR3 DNA is TGTGCCAGTACCCCAGGACAGGGGATAGAGACCCAGTACTTC. This encodes CASTPGQGIETQYF.